The clone carrying this T cell receptor (beta chain) occurred once. Only in-frame clones appear in the TCRdb table, and some are missing; sequencing was by immunoSEQ multiplex PCR. The table records fewer than 200,000 clones, more than 80% of them present only once. This specimen comes from a study of control samples from healthy donors and cancer patients. CDR3 length: 18 amino acids. V lost 5 bases, J lost 0 bases, and 9 bases stayed unmatched. In germline, CDR1 is SEHNR, CDR2 FQNEAQ (reference sequence). This TCR was sampled from a man aged 25-45 years in good health. The V and J genes are TRBV7-9 and TRBJ2-6; 8 bases map to TRBD2. Sequenced input: blood. Here the CDR3 reads CASSPRELADSGANVLTF. The CDR3 nucleotides are TGTGCCAGCAGCCCGAGGGAACTAGCGGACTCTGGGGCCAACGTCCTGACTTTC. The full variable domain, with the rest looked up from reference TRBV7-9 and TRBJ2-6, is DTGVSQNPRHKITKRGQNVTFRCDPISEHNRLYWYRQTLGQGPEFLTYFQNEAQLEKSRLLSDRFSAERPKGSFSTLEIQRTEQGDSAMYLCASSPRELADSGANVLTFGAGSRLTVL.